These 18 T cell receptor beta chains were all obtained from the same sample, sequenced in a study of shared clonotypes between healthy human individuals. Profiled with immunoSEQ multiplex PCR; TCRdb holds only in-frame clones, not every one. The sample lists some 2,500,000 clones, 92% occurring once. The specimen sequenced was naive CD4+ T cells from PBMCs. The subset denotes: CD45RA+ positively selected. All receptors come from a man younger than 35 in good health. Some clones in this sample may be carry-over from other donors' samples.

The chain recombines TRBV7-2 with TRBJ2-7, with 9 bases aligning to TRBD1. Germline V gives CDR1 SGHTA, CDR2 FQGNSA. The CDR3 covers 14 residues. V dropped 5 bases and J dropped 3; count of bases not matched to a gene: 5. The CDR3: CASSPGTGLYEQYF. The CDR3 DNA reads TGTGCCAGCAGCCCTGGGACAGGGCTCTACGAGCAGTACTTC.

This clone showed up just a few times. This rearrangement joins TRBV9 to TRBJ1-2; the D is unclear. This CDR3 contains 14 residues. Germline assignment: CDR1 SGDLS and CDR2 YYNGEE. Trimming left V 1 base short and J 10 bases short, with 17 bases between. DNA for the CDR3: TGTGCCAGCAGCGTATCGGGGAAGTTGGGATCCTACACCTTC. It is translated as CASSVSGKLGSYTF.

J is TRBJ2-5 and V is TRBV4-2; D call uncertain. The V gene's germline CDR1 is LGHNA and CDR2 YNFKEQ. The V end was cut by 1 base, the J end by 2 bases, with 11 bases between. The CDR3 runs to 15 residues. The CDR3 nucleotides read TGTGCCAGCAGCCAAGTTTCAGCTCTTCAAGAGACCCAGTACTTC. Translating gives CASSQVSALQETQYF.

The chain couples TRBV6-4 to TRBJ1-2; possible D gene TRBD1, 5 bases. Trimming took off 0 bases at V and 0 bases at J, with 8 bases between the two ends. There are 15 residues in the CDR3. Germline CDR1 is MRHNA and CDR2 is SNTAGT. The chain's CDR3 is CASSDSGAANYGYTF. CDR3 in DNA: TGTGCCAGCAGTGACTCTGGGGCTGCTAACTATGGCTACACCTTC.

This chain joins TRBV28 and TRBJ1-1, with 7 bases lining up with TRBD1. The junction had 12 bases not matched to a gene; V was cut back by 4 bases and J by 7 bases. Looked up from germline, CDR1 is MDHEN and CDR2 is SYDVKM. This CDR3 is built from 15 residues. The CDR3 region has the DNA TGTGCCAGCAGTTCCCCCGGGACAGACTCTATTGAAGCTTTCTTT. Amino acid sequence: CASSSPGTDSIEAFF.

This sequence joins TRBV7-3 and TRBJ2-7; D not resolved. V lost 5 bases to trimming and J lost 0 bases, with 8 bases between them. The CDR3 covers 13 residues. The V gene's germline CDR1 is SGHTA and CDR2 FQGTGA. CDR3 sequence reads: CASSPGFSYEQYF. The CDR3 DNA sequence: TGTGCCAGCAGCCCAGGATTCTCCTACGAGCAGTACTTC.

The chain has TRBV28 and TRBJ2-7; D is perhaps TRBD2 (5 bases). Germline CDR1 reads MDHEN; CDR2 reads SYDVKM. CDR3 length: 15 residues. V gave up 5 bases and J gave up 2 bases, with 16 bases separating them. The CDR3 nucleotides are TGTGCCAGCAGTCCCCGAGGCGGGCTAACCTACGAGCAGTACTTC. Amino acid sequence: CASSPRGGLTYEQYF.

This chain uses TRBV15 with TRBJ2-3, with 8 nucleotides matching TRBD1. Per the germline V gene, CDR1 is LNHNV and CDR2 is YYDKDF (reference sequence). The CDR3 covers 16 residues. With 2 bases clipped from V and 0 bases from J, the junction kept 4 bases outside the gene matches. CDR3 protein: CATSRPYRGSTDTQYF. The CDR3 nucleotides are TGTGCCACCAGCAGACCGTACAGGGGGAGCACAGATACGCAGTATTTT.

The rearrangement joins TRBV28 to TRBJ2-2; D is perhaps TRBD2 (5 bases). Germline-derived CDR1 and CDR2 are MDHEN and SYDVKM. V lost 3 bases, J lost 6 bases, and 11 bases lay in between. The CDR3 has 14 amino acids. CDR3 residues: CASSLSGKAGELFF. CDR3 bases: TGTGCCAGCAGTTTGTCCGGGAAGGCCGGGGAGCTGTTTTTT.

The chain couples TRBV7-7 to TRBJ2-5, with a possible D match to TRBD2 (5 bases). Germline loops: CDR1 SSHAT, CDR2 FNYEAQ (reference sequence). Trimming pared 3 bases from V and 7 bases from J, leaving 12 bases between. The CDR3 covers 13 residues. Written as DNA, the CDR3 is TGTGCCAGCAGCTTGGAGGCCCGGGGGACCCAGTACTTC. Encoded protein: CASSLEARGTQYF.

Concerning this clone itself: Other DNA variants within this sample encode the same CDR3. The chain couples TRBV9 to TRBJ2-1, with D possibly TRBD2 on 7 matching bases. Germline V lookup: CDR1 SGDLS, CDR2 YYNGEE. V lost 3 bases, J lost 2 bases, and 9 bases lay in between. The CDR3 extends over 14 amino acids. The CDR3 is CASSAGGPYNEQFF. The CDR3, as DNA: TGTGCCAGCAGCGCCGGGGGGCCCTACAATGAGCAGTTCTTC.

V and J are TRBV9 and TRBJ1-3; 9 bases match TRBD1. CDR1 SGDLS and CDR2 YYNGEE come from the germline V gene. The length of the CDR3 is 16 residues. Trimming cost V 5 bases and J 3 bases; bases outside gene matches: 9. The CDR3 protein is CASSQTGGSFGNTIYF. In nucleotides, the CDR3 is TGTGCCAGCAGTCAAACAGGGGGCAGTTTTGGAAACACCATATATTTT.

To note about this clone: In the same sample, other DNA sequences code for this CDR3. The rearrangement links TRBV27 to TRBJ2-6; no reliable D call. There are 14 residues in the CDR3. Trimming stripped 1 base from V and 1 base from J, with 2 bases between. Germline V gene sequence: CDR1 MNHEY, CDR2 SMNVEV (reference sequence). Here the CDR3 reads CASSLFSGANVLTF. The CDR3 DNA reads as TGTGCCAGCAGTTTATTTTCTGGGGCCAACGTCCTGACTTTC.

The chain's CDR3 is CASRPTSNYGYTF. CDR3 DNA sequence: TGTGCCAGCAGACCGACTTCTAACTATGGCTACACCTTC. The chain combines TRBV28 with TRBJ1-2; no definite D call. Germline CDR1 is MDHEN and CDR2 is SYDVKM. There are 13 residues in the CDR3. V was pared by 6 bases and J by 0 bases, with 8 bases between.

The rearrangement uses TRBV28 and TRBJ2-2; possibly TRBD1 for D (5 bases). The CDR3 has 15 amino acids. With 5 bases removed from V and 8 bases from J, the gap between germline ends came to 18 bases. Germline values: CDR1 MDHEN, CDR2 SYDVKM. The DNA of the CDR3 is TGTGCCAGCAGTGGCTTAGCAGGCAGGGTTGGGGAGCTGTTTTTT. Amino acid sequence: CASSGLAGRVGELFF. Full variable domain (rest looked up from reference TRBV28 and TRBJ2-2): DVKVTQSSRYLVKRTGEKVFLECVQDMDHENMFWYRQDPGLGLRLIYFSYDVKMKEKGDIPEGYSVSREKKERFSLILESASTNQTSMYLCASSGLAGRVGELFFGEGSRLTVL.

Note on this clone: The identical CDR3 is also encoded by other nucleotide sequences in the sample. V is TRBV4-2 and J is TRBJ2-7; D is unresolved. CDR1 LGHNA and CDR2 YNFKEQ come from the germline V gene. Trimming removed 4 bases at V and 4 bases at J, with 8 bases between. CDR3 size: 12 residues. The CDR3 region is CASSRDRYEQYF. The CDR3 DNA is TGTGCCAGCAGCCGCGATAGGTACGAGCAGTACTTC.

The chain employs TRBV30 and TRBJ2-7, with D possibly being TRBD2 (5 bases). Germline assignment: CDR1 GTSNPN and CDR2 SVGIG (reference sequence). The length of the CDR3 is 14 residues. The V end lost 2 bases, the J end lost 6 bases, and 17 bases lay between the germline ends. The DNA of the CDR3 is TGTGCCTGGAGTAGGACTCCAACCCTCTCCGAGCAGTACTTC. This encodes CAWSRTPTLSEQYF.

This chain uses TRBV4-2 with TRBJ2-5; D uncertain. Trimming shortened V by 2 bases and J by 0 bases, and 13 bases separated the two germline ends. CDR1 and CDR2 from the germline V gene are LGHNA and YNFKEQ. This CDR3 contains 16 residues. CDR3 residues: CASSQTRKKYQETQYF. The DNA for the CDR3 is TGTGCCAGCAGCCAAACTCGGAAAAAGTACCAAGAGACCCAGTACTTC.